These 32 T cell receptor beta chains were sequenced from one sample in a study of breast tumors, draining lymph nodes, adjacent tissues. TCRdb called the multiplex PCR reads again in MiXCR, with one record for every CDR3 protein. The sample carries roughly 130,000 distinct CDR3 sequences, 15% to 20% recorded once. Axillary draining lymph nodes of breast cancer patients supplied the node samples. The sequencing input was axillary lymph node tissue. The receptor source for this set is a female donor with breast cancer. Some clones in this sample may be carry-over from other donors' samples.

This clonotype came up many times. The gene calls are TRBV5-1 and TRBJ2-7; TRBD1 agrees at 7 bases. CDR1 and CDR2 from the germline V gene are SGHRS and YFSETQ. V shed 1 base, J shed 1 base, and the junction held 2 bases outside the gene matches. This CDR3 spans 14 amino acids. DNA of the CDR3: TGCGCCAGCAGCTTGTCAGGGGGTTCCTACGAGCAGTACTTC. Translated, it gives CASSLSGGSYEQYF.

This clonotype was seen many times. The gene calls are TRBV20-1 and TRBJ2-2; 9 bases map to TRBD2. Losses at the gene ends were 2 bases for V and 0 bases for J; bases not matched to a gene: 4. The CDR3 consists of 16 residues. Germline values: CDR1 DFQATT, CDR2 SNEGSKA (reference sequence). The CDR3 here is CSARPREGSNTGELFF. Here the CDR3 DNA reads TGCAGTGCTAGACCGCGGGAGGGTTCGAACACCGGGGAGCTGTTTTTT.

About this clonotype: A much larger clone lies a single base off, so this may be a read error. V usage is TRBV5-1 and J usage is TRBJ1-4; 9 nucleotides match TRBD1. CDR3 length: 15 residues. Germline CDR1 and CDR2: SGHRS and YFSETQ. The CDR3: CASSLEGTGFEKLVF. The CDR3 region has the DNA TGCGCCAGCAGCTTGGAGGGGACAGGGTTTGAAAAACTGGTTTTT.

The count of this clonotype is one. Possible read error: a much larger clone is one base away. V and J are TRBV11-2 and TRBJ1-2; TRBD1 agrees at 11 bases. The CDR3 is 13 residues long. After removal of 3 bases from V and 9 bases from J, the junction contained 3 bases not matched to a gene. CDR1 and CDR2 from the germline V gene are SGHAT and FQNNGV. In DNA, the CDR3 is TGTGCCAGCAGCTTGGACAGGGGGCATAGCTACACCTTC. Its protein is CASSLDRGHSYTF.

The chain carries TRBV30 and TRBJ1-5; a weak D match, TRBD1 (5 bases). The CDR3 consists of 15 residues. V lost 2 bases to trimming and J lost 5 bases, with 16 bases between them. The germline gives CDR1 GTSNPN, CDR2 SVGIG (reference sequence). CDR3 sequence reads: CAWSLGTPGYQPQHF. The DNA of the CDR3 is TGTGCCTGGAGTCTTGGGACCCCGGGGTATCAGCCCCAGCATTTT.

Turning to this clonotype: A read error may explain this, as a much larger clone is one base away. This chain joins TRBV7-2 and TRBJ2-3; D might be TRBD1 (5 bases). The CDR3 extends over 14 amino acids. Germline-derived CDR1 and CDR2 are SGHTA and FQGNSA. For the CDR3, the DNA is TGTGCCAGCAGCTTAGCGGGCCCCACAGGTACGCAGTATTTT. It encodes CASSLAGPTGTQYF.

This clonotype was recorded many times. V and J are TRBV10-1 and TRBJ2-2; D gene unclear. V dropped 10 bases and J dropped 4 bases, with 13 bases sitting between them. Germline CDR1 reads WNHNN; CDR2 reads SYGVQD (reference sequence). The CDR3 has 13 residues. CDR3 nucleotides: TGCGCCACCTCAAACCCACGCACCGGGGAGCTGTTTTTT. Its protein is CATSNPRTGELFF.

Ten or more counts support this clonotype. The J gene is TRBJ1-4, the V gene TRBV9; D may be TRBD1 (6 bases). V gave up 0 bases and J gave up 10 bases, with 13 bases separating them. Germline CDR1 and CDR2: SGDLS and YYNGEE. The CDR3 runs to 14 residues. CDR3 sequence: CASSVGEGGGKLFF. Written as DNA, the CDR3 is TGTGCCAGCAGCGTAGGAGAAGGGGGTGGAAAACTGTTTTTT.

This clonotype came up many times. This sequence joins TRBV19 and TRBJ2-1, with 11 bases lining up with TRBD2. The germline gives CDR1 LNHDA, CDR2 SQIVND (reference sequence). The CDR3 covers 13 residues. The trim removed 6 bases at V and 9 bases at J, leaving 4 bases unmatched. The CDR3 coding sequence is TGTGCCAGTAGCCGAGGACTAGCGGGTGAGCAGTTCTTC. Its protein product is CASSRGLAGEQFF.

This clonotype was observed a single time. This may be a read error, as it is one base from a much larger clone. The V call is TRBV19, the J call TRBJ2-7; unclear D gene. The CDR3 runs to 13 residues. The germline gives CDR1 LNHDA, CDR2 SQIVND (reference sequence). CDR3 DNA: TGTGCCGGTAGTAGGAGAGTTGAGGCCGAGCAGTACTTC. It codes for CAGSRRVEAEQYF.

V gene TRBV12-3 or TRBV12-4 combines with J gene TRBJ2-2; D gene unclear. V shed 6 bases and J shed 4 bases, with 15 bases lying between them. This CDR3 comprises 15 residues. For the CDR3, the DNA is TGTGCCAGCAGGAAGAAGTCGCAGAGCACCGGGGAGCTGTTTTTT. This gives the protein CASRKKSQSTGELFF.

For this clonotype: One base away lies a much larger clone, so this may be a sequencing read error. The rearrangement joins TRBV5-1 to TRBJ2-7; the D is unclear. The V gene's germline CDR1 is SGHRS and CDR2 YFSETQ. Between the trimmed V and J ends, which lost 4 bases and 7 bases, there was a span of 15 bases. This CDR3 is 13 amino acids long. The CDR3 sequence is CASSPDGVGEQYF. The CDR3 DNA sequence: TGCGCCAGCAGCCCCGACGGAGTAGGGGAGCAGTACTTC. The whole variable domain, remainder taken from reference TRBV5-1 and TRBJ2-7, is KAGVTQTPRYLIKTRGQQVTLSCSPISGHRSVSWYQQTPGQGLQFLFEYFSETQRNKGNFPGRFSGRQFSNSRSEMNVSTLELGDSALYLCASSPDGVGEQYFGPGTRLTVT.

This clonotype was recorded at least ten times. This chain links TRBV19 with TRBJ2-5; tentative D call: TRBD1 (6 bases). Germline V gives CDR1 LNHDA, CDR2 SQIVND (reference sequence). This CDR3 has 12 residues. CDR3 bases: TGTGGCAAGAGGGGGAGAGGGGAGACCCAGTACTTC. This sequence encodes CGKRGRGETQYF.

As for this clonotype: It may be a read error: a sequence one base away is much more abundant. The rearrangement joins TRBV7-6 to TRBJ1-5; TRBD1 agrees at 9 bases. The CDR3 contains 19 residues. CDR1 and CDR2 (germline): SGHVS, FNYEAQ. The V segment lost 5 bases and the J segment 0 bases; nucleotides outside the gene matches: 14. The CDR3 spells CASSIRDREWGDSNQPQHF. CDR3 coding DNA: TGTGCCAGCAGCATCCGGGACAGGGAATGGGGAGATAGCAATCAGCCCCAGCATTTT.

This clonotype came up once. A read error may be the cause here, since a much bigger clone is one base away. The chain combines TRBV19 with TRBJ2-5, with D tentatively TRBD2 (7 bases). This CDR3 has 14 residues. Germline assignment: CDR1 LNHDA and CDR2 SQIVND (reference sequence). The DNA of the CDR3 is TGTGCCAGAAGTAGGGGGGGGACCCAAGAGACCCAGTACTTC. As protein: CARSRGGTQETQYF.

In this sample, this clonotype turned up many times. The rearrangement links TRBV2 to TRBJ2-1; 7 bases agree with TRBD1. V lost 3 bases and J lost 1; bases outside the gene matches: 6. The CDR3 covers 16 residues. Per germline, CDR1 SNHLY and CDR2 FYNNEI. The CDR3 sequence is CASSEGQPLSYNEQFF. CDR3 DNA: TGTGCCAGCAGTGAGGGACAGCCGCTATCCTACAATGAGCAGTTCTTC. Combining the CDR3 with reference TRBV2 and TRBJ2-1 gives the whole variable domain EPEVTQTPSHQVTQMGQEVILRCVPISNHLYFYWYRQILGQKVEFLVSFYNNEISEKSEIFDDQFSVERPDGSNFTLKIRSTKLEDSAMYFCASSEGQPLSYNEQFFGPGTRLTVL.

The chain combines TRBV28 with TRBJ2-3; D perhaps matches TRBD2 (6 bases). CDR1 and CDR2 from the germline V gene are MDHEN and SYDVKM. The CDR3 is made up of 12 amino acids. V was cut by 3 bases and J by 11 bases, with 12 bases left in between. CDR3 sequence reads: CASSFSGVLQYF. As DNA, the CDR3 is TGTGCCAGCAGTTTCTCGGGAGTACTGCAGTATTTT.

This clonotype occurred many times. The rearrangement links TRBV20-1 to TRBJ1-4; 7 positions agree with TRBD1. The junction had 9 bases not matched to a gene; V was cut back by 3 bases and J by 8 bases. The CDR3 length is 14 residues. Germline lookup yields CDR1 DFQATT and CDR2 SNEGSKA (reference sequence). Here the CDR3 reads CSASHEGAREKLFF. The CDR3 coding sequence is TGCAGTGCTAGCCACGAGGGGGCGAGGGAAAAACTGTTTTTT.

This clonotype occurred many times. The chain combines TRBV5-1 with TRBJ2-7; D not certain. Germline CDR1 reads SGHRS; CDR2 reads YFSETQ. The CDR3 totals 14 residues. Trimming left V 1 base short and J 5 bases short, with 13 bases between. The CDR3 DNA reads TGCGCCAGCAGCTTGACTCCCCCAAGTCACGAGCAGTACTTC. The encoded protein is CASSLTPPSHEQYF. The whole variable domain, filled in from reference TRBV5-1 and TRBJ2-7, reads KAGVTQTPRYLIKTRGQQVTLSCSPISGHRSVSWYQQTPGQGLQFLFEYFSETQRNKGNFPGRFSGRQFSNSRSEMNVSTLELGDSALYLCASSLTPPSHEQYFGPGTRLTVT.

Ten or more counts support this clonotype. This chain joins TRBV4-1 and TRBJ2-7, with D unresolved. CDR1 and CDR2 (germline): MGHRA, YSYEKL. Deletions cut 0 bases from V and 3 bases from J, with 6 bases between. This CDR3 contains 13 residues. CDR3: CASSQELVYEQYF. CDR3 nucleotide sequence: TGCGCCAGCAGCCAAGAGCTGGTCTACGAGCAGTACTTC.

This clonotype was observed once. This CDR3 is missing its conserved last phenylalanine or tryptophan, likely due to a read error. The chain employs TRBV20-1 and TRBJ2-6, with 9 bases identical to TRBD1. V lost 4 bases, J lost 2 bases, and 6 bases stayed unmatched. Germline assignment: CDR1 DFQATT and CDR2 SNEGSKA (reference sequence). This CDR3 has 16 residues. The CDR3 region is CSANRGQGPGANVLTL. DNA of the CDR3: TGCAGTGCTAATAGGGGACAGGGCCCTGGGGCCAACGTCCTGACTCTC.

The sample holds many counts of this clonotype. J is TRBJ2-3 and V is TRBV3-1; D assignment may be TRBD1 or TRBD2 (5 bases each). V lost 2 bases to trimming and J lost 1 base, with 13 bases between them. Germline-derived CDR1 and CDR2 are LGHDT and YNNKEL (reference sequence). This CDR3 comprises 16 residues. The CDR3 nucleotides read TGTGCCAGCAGCCAAACGGGGCAGACGGGCACAGATACGCAGTATTTT. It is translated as CASSQTGQTGTDTQYF.

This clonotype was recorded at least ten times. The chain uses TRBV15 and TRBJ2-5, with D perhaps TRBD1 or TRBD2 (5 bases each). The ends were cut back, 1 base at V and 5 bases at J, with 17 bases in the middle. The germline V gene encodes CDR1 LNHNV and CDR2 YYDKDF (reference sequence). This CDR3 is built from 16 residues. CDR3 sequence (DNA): TGTGCCACCAGCAGAGTGGGACCACTAATGGGGGAGACCCAGTACTTC. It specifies CATSRVGPLMGETQYF.

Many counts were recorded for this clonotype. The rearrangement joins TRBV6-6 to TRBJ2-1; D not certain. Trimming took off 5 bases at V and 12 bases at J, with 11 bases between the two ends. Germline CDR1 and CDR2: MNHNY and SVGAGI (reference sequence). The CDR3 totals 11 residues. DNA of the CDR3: TGTGCCAGCAGTGTGACTTCGTGGCAGTTCTTC. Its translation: CASSVTSWQFF.

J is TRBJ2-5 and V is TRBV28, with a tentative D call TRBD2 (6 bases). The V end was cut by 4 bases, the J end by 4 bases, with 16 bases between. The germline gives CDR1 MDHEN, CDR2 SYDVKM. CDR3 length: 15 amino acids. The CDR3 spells CASSSPRGSGETQYF. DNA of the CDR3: TGTGCCAGCAGTTCCCCCCGTGGTAGCGGAGAGACCCAGTACTTC.

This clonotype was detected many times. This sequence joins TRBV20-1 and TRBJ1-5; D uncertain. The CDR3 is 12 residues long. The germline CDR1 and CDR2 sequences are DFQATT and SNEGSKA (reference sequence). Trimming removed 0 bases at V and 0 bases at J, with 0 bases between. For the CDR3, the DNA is TGCAGTGCTAGAGATAGCAATCAGCCCCAGCATTTT. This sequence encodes CSARDSNQPQHF.

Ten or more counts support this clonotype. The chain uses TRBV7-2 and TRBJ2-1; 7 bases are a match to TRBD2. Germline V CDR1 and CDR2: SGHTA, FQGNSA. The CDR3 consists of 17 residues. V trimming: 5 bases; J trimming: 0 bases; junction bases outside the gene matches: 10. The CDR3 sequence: CASSRPVGGPSYNEQFF. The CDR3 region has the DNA TGTGCCAGCAGCCGCCCAGTGGGAGGGCCCTCCTACAATGAGCAGTTCTTC.

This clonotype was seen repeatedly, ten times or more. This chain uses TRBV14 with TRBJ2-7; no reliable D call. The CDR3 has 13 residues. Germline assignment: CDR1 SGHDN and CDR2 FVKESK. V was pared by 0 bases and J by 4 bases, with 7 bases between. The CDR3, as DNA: TGTGCCAGCAGCCAAGAGGAGCAGTACGAGCAGTACTTC. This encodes CASSQEEQYEQYF.

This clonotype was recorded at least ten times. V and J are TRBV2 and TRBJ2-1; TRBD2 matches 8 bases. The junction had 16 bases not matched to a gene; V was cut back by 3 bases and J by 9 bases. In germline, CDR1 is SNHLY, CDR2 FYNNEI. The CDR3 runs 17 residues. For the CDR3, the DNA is TGTGCCAGCAGTGATAGGGGGGTAGCGGGATCCACACTTGAGCAGTTCTTC. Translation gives CASSDRGVAGSTLEQFF.

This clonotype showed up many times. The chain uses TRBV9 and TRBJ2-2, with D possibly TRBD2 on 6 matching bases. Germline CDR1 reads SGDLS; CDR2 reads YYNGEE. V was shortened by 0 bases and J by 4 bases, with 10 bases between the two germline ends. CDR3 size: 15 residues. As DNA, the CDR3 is TGTGCCAGCAGCGTAGGCGGGGTGGTCACCGGGGAGCTGTTTTTT. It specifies CASSVGGVVTGELFF.

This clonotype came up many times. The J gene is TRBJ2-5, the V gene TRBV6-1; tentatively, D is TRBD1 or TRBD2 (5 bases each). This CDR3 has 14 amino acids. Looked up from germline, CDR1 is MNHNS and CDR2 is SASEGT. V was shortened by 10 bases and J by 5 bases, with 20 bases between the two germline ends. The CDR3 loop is CATTQLGARETQYF. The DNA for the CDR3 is TGTGCCACCACCCAACTAGGGGCCAGGGAGACCCAGTACTTC.

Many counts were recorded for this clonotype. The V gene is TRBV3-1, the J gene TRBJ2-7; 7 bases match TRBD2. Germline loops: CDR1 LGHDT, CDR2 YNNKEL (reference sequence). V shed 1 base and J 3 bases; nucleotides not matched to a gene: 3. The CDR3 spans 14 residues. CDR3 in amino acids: CASSQGGGDYEQYF. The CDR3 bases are TGTGCCAGCAGCCAAGGCGGGGGAGACTACGAGCAGTACTTC.